This TCR beta chain emerged from a study of T cells in localized non-small cell lung cancer. Germline V gives CDR1 LGHNA, CDR2 YNFKEQ. This CDR3 spans 14 amino acids. The ends were cut back, 0 bases at V and 5 bases at J, with 10 bases in the middle. TCRdb's copy holds only in-frame clones and misses some; the assay was immunoSEQ multiplex PCR. The sample comprises 25,000 to 35,000 clones, around 90% of which are singletons, and around 4% rests with the top ten. Sample: peripheral blood mononuclear cells, taken before any cancer treatment. The receptor was isolated from a woman between 35 and 75 years old with stage III lung adenocarcinoma. The rearrangement links TRBV4-2 to TRBJ2-5, with D possibly being TRBD2 (5 bases). The CDR3 protein is CASSQDNRGETQYF. The DNA of the CDR3 is TGTGCCAGCAGCCAAGATAACCGAGGGGAGACCCAGTACTTC.